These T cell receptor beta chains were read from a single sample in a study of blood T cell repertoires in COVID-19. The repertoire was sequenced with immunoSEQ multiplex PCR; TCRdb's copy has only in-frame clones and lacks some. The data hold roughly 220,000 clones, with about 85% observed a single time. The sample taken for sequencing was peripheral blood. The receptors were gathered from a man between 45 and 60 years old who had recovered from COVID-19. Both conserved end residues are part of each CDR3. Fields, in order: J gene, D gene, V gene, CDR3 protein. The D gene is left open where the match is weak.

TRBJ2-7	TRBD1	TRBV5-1	CASSLSGTGGAYEQYF
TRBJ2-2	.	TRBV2	CASSEMTTNTGELFF
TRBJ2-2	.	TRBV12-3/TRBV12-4	CASSSRALGALFF
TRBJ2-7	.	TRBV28	CASSTPGTTFNEQYF
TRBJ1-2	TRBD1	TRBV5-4	CASSKDRGYGYTF
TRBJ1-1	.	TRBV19	CASKQGNTEAFF
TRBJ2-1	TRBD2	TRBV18	CASSQGLAGKVISYNEQFF
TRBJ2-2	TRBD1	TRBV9	CASSVGDRGTGELFF
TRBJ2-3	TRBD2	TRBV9	CASSVSGRITDTQYF
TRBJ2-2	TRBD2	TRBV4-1	CASSQGEPGLAIHWALFF
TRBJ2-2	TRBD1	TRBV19	CASSRGQAGGGELFF
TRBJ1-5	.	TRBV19	CASSILGTDSNQPQHF
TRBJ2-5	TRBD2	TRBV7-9	CASSPREIQETQYF
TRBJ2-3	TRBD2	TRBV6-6	CASRASGRTDTQYF
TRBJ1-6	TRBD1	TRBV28	CASSIPDRGSSPLHF
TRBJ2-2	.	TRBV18	CASSPGLNTGELFF
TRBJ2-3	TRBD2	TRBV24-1	CATSDRKAGGADTQYF
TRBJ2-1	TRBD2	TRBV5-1	CASSLGSSGRNLNEQFF
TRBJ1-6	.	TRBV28	CASKGISNSPLHF
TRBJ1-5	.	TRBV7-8	CASSLGERYNQPQHF
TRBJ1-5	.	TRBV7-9	CASSLGSSGDQPQHF
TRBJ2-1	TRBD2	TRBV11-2	CASSSPGLAGGLTKNEQFF
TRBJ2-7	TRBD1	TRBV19	CASSIGGPGGTYEQYF
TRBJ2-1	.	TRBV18	CASSPLGGGSPYNEQFF
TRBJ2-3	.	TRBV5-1	CASSAGGDTQYF
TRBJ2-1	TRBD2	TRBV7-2	CASSPRLAGVHNEQFF
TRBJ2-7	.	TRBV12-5	CASGRGEGREQYF
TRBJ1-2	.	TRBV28	CASSFGGARGYTF
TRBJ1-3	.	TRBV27	CASSLSYSGNTIYF
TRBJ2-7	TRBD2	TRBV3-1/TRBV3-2	CASSQRGREFYEQYF
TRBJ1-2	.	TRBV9	CASSASREDGYTF
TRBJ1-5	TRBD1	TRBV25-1	CASSVHPGQGCQPQHF
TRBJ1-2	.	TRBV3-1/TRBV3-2	CASSQLQGPKGGYTF
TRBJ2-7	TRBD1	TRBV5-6	CASSRAGTGGYEQYF
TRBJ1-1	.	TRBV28	CASSFVDSKEAFF
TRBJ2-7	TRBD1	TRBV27	CASSLLPRQGVIYEQYF
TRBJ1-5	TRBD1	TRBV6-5	CASSTGTAYQPQHF
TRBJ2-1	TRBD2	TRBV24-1	CATGLAGGPRNEQFF
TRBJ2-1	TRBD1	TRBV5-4	CASSFSGTGANEQFF
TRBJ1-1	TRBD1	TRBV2	CASYLDRAVDTEAFF
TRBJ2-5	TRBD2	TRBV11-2	CASSPGTSDKETQYF
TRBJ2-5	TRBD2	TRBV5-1	CASSVQLAGVKETQYF